Following are 14 T cell receptor beta chains from one sample sequenced in a study of T-cell memory formation after mild COVID-19. Via MiXCR, TCRdb re-called the 5' RACE reads, giving one row per CDR3 protein. The table shows about 350,000 distinct CDR3 sequences, with roughly 13% occurring only once. The sequenced sample was PBMCs or a T cell subset sorted from them (not recorded which). The origin of the receptors is a young man who had mild COVID-19 (a few samples of this study predate the infection). Cell type and time point are not known.

The J gene is TRBJ2-1, the V gene TRBV20-1; D is possibly TRBD1 or TRBD2 (5 bases each). From germline, CDR1 is DFQATT and CDR2 SNEGSKA (reference sequence). The length of the CDR3 is 15 residues. The germline V and J ends were trimmed by 5 bases and 2 bases, with 16 bases remaining between them. This chain's CDR3 is CSARDGGSAYNEQFF. The CDR3 DNA sequence: TGCAGTGCTCGGGACGGCGGAAGCGCCTACAATGAGCAGTTCTTC.

V is TRBV4-3 and J is TRBJ2-7, with D possibly being TRBD1 (6 bases). In germline, CDR1 is LGHNA, CDR2 YSLEER. The CDR3 loop spans 18 amino acids. Trimming took 1 base from V and 3 from J, leaving 22 bases between them. The DNA of the CDR3 is TGCGCCAGCAGCCAAGTTTTCGGTCTAAGACCAGGGGACTACGAGCAGTACGTC. It specifies CASSQVFGLRPGDYEQYV.

V usage is TRBV7-2 and J usage is TRBJ2-2, with a possible D match to TRBD1 (5 bases). Trimming took 4 bases from V and 7 from J, leaving 16 bases between them. The CDR3 is 15 residues long. The V gene's germline CDR1 is SGHTA and CDR2 FQGNSA. CDR3 nucleotides: TGTGCCAGCAGCTCGCAGCTGGGGCTTAACGGGGAGCTGTTTTTT. Its translation is CASSSQLGLNGELFF. The variable domain in full, completed from reference TRBV7-2 and TRBJ2-2, reads GAGVSQSPSNKVTEKGKDVELRCDPISGHTALYWYRQSLGQGLEFLIYFQGNSAPDKSGLPSDRFSAERTGGSVSTLTIQRTQQEDSAVYLCASSSQLGLNGELFFGEGSRLTVL.

This clonotype came up a few times. The junction departs from germline at one end; a sequencing error may be responsible. The chain joins TRBV7-7 to TRBJ2-1; TRBD1 matches 9 bases. CDR1 is SSHAT, CDR2 FNYEAQ, per germline (reference sequence). This CDR3 is 13 amino acids long. The CDR3 DNA reads TGTGCTAGCAGCCGGGACAGGGTCAATGAGCAGTTCTTC. It is translated as CASSRDRVNEQFF.

Ten or more counts support this clonotype. The chain is built from TRBV12-3 or TRBV12-4 and TRBJ2-4; 7 nucleotides line up with TRBD2. CDR3 length equals 14 residues. Losses at the gene ends were 0 bases for V and 6 bases for J; bases not matched to a gene: 2. CDR3 sequence: CASSLAREGNIQYF. The DNA of the CDR3 is TGTGCCAGCAGTTTAGCCAGGGAGGGAAACATTCAGTACTTC.

This clonotype has more than one count but fewer than ten. This rearrangement joins TRBV20-1 to TRBJ2-1; 8 bases are shared with TRBD1. CDR1 and CDR2 from the germline V gene are DFQATT and SNEGSKA (reference sequence). V was clipped by 6 bases and J by 6 bases; unmatched bases: 13. CDR3 length: 15 amino acids. The CDR3: CSASPRTGNFNEQFF. CDR3 sequence (DNA): TGCAGTGCCAGCCCTCGGACAGGGAATTTCAATGAGCAGTTCTTC.

This clonotype was counted between two and nine times. The chain has TRBV5-4 and TRBJ1-1; no reliable D call. Trimming took 1 base from V and 1 from J, leaving 5 bases between them. The CDR3 has 13 residues. CDR1 is SGHNT, CDR2 YYREEE, per germline (reference sequence). Here the CDR3 DNA reads TGTGCCAGCAGCTTGTGGACGAACACTGAAGCTTTCTTT. It encodes CASSLWTNTEAFF.

This clonotype was recorded many times. V usage is TRBV7-9 and J usage is TRBJ1-6; the D is unclear. The germline V and J ends were trimmed by 3 bases and 14 bases, with 14 bases remaining between them. CDR3 length: 13 residues. Per germline, CDR1 SEHNR and CDR2 FQNEAQ (reference sequence). The CDR3 sequence: CASSFSRISTLHF. CDR3 bases: TGTGCCAGCAGCTTCAGCAGGATCTCAACCCTCCACTTT.

This rearrangement joins TRBV23-1 to TRBJ2-1; D is perhaps TRBD1 (7 bases). TRBV23-1 is identified as an open reading frame with a role that is uncertain. The V end was cut by 5 bases, the J end by 13 bases, with 12 bases between. The CDR3 consists of 11 residues. As DNA, the CDR3 is TGCGCCAGCAGTGCAGGGGGGAGTCAGTTCTTC. Protein sequence: CASSAGGSQFF.

The rearrangement joins TRBV11-3 to TRBJ2-3; a weak D match, TRBD2 (7 bases). In germline, CDR1 is SGHNT, CDR2 YENEEA. CDR3 length: 15 residues. V gave up 3 bases and J gave up 1 base, with 11 bases separating them. CDR3: CASSFEGGGTDTQYF. Here the CDR3 DNA reads TGTGCCAGCAGCTTTGAGGGGGGGGGCACAGATACGCAGTATTTT.

In its sample, this clonotype was seen a few times. The gene calls are TRBV11-2 and TRBJ2-1; a weak D match, TRBD1 (6 bases). The V end lost 4 bases, the J end lost 1 base, and 14 bases lay between the germline ends. The CDR3 consists of 16 residues. Germline V lookup: CDR1 SGHAT, CDR2 FQNNGV. CDR3 sequence reads: CASSSRQVGSYNEQFF. The CDR3 region has the DNA TGTGCCAGCAGCTCCAGACAGGTTGGGTCCTACAATGAGCAGTTCTTC.

This clonotype has only a few counts. The chain is built from TRBV5-1 and TRBJ1-2, with D tentatively TRBD1 (5 bases). CDR3 length equals 15 residues. Germline values: CDR1 SGHRS, CDR2 YFSETQ. Trimming removed 4 bases at V and 6 bases at J, with 19 bases between. CDR3 sequence reads: CASSGGKGLWDGYTF. The CDR3 DNA reads as TGCGCCAGCAGCGGAGGCAAGGGGCTATGGGATGGCTACACCTTC. The entire variable domain, with the rest obtained from reference TRBV5-1 and TRBJ1-2, is as follows: KAGVTQTPRYLIKTRGQQVTLSCSPISGHRSVSWYQQTPGQGLQFLFEYFSETQRNKGNFPGRFSGRQFSNSRSEMNVSTLELGDSALYLCASSGGKGLWDGYTFGSGTRLTVV.

This clonotype was seen more than once but under ten times. The chain carries TRBV6-2 or TRBV6-3 and TRBJ2-1; D is perhaps TRBD2 (6 bases). V lost 7 bases to trimming and J lost 5 bases, with 18 bases between them. This CDR3 comprises 15 residues. CDR1 and CDR2 from the germline V gene are MNHEY and SVGEGT. The CDR3 reads CASKLPNSGHNEQFF. The CDR3 region has the DNA TGTGCCAGCAAGCTCCCTAATAGCGGCCACAATGAGCAGTTCTTC.

The genes are TRBV6-6 and TRBJ1-1, with D hard to call. V lost 7 bases and J 1 base, leaving 10 bases between the germline ends. CDR3 length: 13 residues. Germline values: CDR1 MNHNY, CDR2 SVGAGI (reference sequence). CDR3 bases: TGTGCCAGCAACCGGCAGGCGAACACTGAAGCTTTCTTT. This codes for CASNRQANTEAFF.